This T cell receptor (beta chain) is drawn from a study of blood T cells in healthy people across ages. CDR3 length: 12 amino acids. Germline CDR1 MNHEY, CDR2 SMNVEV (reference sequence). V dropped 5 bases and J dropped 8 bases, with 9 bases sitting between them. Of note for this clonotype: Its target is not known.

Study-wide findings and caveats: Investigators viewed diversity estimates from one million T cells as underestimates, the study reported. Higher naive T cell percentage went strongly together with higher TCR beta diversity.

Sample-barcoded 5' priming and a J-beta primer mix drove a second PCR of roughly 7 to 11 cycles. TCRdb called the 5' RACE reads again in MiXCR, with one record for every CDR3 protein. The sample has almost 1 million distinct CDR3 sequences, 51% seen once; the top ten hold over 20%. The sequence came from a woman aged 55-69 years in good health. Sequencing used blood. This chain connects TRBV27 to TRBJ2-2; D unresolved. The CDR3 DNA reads TGTGCCAGCAGTCGTAGGAAGGGGGAGCTGTTTTTT. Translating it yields CASSRRKGELFF.